This TCR beta chain was identified in a study of T cell changes during pregnancy in multiple sclerosis. The CDR3 sequence is 16 residues long. Germline V gives CDR1 SGHAT, CDR2 FQDESV (reference sequence). V lost 5 bases, J lost 0 bases, and 3 bases stayed unmatched. This clone appeared a single time. The repertoire was sequenced with immunoSEQ multiplex PCR; TCRdb's copy has only in-frame clones and lacks some. Of 35,000 to 50,000 clones listed, approximately 90% are singletons. The sequenced sample was CD4+ T cells from peripheral blood mononuclear cells, obtained after pregnancy. The receptor's source is a female donor with multiple sclerosis, enrolled in a pregnancy study. The chain recombines TRBV11-1 with TRBJ2-3, with TRBD2 matching 12 bases. This CDR3 reads CASSTGTSGSTDTQYF. The CDR3, as DNA: TGTGCCAGCAGCACTGGGACTAGCGGGAGCACAGATACGCAGTATTTT.